The 26 T cell receptor beta chains listed next were all sequenced from one sample in a study of CD8+ T cells in alopecia areata. RNA was isolated and reverse transcribed to cDNA, the sequencing template. Assay: immunoSEQ multiplex PCR; the TCRdb copy retains only in-frame clones and omits some. Found here are over 70,000 clones, around 66% of them singletons; the top ten hold around 20%. As to treatment: oral pan-JAK inhibitor, 5-10 mg twice daily. Source: CD8+ T cells sorted from blood, taken at week 24, from a patient treated with tofacitinib. Every receptor here comes from a human donor with alopecia areata.

The chain combines TRBV5-6 with TRBJ2-7; a possible D gene is TRBD2 (5 bases). V was shortened by 1 base and J by 0 bases, with 14 bases between the two germline ends. CDR3 size: 16 residues. Per the germline V gene, CDR1 is SGHDT and CDR2 is YYEEEE. CDR3 nucleotides: TGTGCCAGCAGCTTGATTCTTACAGCGGTCTCCTACGAGCAGTACTTC. This gives the protein CASSLILTAVSYEQYF.

The chain is built from TRBV4-1 and TRBJ1-1; D is ambiguous. CDR1 is MGHRA, CDR2 YSYEKL, per germline. The CDR3 has 15 residues. Trimming took off 0 bases at V and 5 bases at J, with 13 bases between the two ends. In nucleotides, the CDR3 is TGCGCCAGCAGCCAAGATCCCCGGGTTTCGACTGAAGCTTTCTTT. It codes for CASSQDPRVSTEAFF.

The chain employs TRBV29-1 and TRBJ2-3; TRBD2 agrees at 8 bases. The germline V gene encodes CDR1 SQVTM and CDR2 ANQGSEA. The CDR3 has 14 amino acids. V dropped 6 bases and J dropped 2; count of bases not matched to a gene: 7. CDR3 in amino acids: CSVPDSGATDTQYF. CDR3 coding DNA: TGCAGCGTACCTGATAGCGGGGCCACAGATACGCAGTATTTT.

This clone was detected only once. The rearrangement uses TRBV6-5 and TRBJ1-5, with D perhaps matching TRBD1 (5 bases). This CDR3 has 13 residues. Germline V gene data show CDR1 as MNHEY and CDR2 as SVGAGI. V lost 4 bases and J 6 bases, leaving 10 bases between the germline ends. CDR3: CASSWGSTQPQHF. The CDR3 region has the DNA TGTGCCAGCAGTTGGGGGTCGACTCAGCCCCAGCATTTT.

The chain couples TRBV27 to TRBJ2-5; 8 positions agree with TRBD2. The DNA end is more similar to TRBJ2-7, so the J call may be wrong. Germline CDR1 MNHEY, CDR2 SMNVEV (reference sequence). The CDR3 totals 15 residues. The CDR3 DNA reads as TGTGCCAGCAGTCCCACTGCGGGAGGTGCCTACGAGCAGTACTTC. Encoded protein: CASSPTAGGAYEQYF.

This sequence joins TRBV7-9 and TRBJ1-2, with D maybe TRBD1 (6 bases). The germline gives CDR1 SEHNR, CDR2 FQNEAQ (reference sequence). The CDR3 is made up of 14 amino acids. V was clipped by 5 bases and J by 8 bases, with 18 bases between them. The chain's CDR3 is CASSPPQGIGGYTF. Written as DNA, the CDR3 is TGTGCCAGCAGCCCCCCACAGGGCATAGGCGGCTACACCTTC.

This clone was counted a few times. The chain recombines TRBV7-2 with TRBJ2-7; no definite D call. Trimming pared 5 bases from V and 2 bases from J, leaving 13 bases between. The germline V gene has CDR1 SGHTA and CDR2 FQGNSA. The CDR3 loop spans 14 amino acids. CDR3 DNA sequence: TGTGCCAGCAGCCCCGCGGAGTCCACCTACGAGCAGTACTTC. Protein: CASSPAESTYEQYF.

V is TRBV29-1 and J is TRBJ2-7; 8 bases line up with TRBD1. V trimming: 4 bases; J trimming: 3 bases; junction bases outside the gene matches: 5. CDR1 is SQVTM and CDR2 is ANQGSEA in the germline V gene. This CDR3 contains 13 residues. The CDR3 loop is CSVARTGIYEQYF. The CDR3 DNA reads TGCAGCGTTGCCCGGACAGGGATCTACGAGCAGTACTTC.

V usage is TRBV19 and J usage is TRBJ1-1; D remains unclear. The CDR3 sequence is 15 residues long. Trimming removed 2 bases at V and 1 base at J, with 11 bases between. Germline V CDR1 and CDR2: LNHDA, SQIVND (reference sequence). In DNA form, the CDR3 reads TGTGCCAGTAGTATAAGCGAGAGATCGAACACTGAAGCTTTCTTT. Protein sequence: CASSISERSNTEAFF.

This chain uses TRBV27 with TRBJ2-1, with TRBD2 identical over 9 bases. Germline V gives CDR1 MNHEY, CDR2 SMNVEV (reference sequence). This CDR3 region has 16 residues. The trim removed 5 bases at V and 7 bases at J, leaving 12 bases unmatched. In DNA form, the CDR3 reads TGTGCCAGCAGTCACCCACCCGTGGCGGGAGGGAATGAGCAGTTCTTC. Protein: CASSHPPVAGGNEQFF.

This clone was counted a single time. The CDR3 DNA is TGTGCCAGCAGCCCTAGGCGGTTTGACTACGAGCAGTACTTC. Translated, it gives CASSPRRFDYEQYF. V usage is TRBV13 and J usage is TRBJ2-7; D uncertain. This CDR3 has 14 residues. CDR1 and CDR2 (germline): PRHDT, FYEKMQ (reference sequence). The V end lost 5 bases, the J end lost 3 bases, and 14 bases lay between the germline ends.

V usage is TRBV5-4 and J usage is TRBJ2-6, with 7 bases aligning to TRBD2. The CDR3 consists of 17 residues. The V segment lost 4 bases and the J segment 2 bases; nucleotides outside the gene matches: 9. Germline V gene lookup returns CDR1 SGHNT and CDR2 YYREEE (reference sequence). CDR3 in DNA: TGTGCCAGCAGCCCCATCCCACTAGCGACTGGGGCCAACGTCCTGACTTTC. This translates into CASSPIPLATGANVLTF.

Here the CDR3 reads CASSAGPTYEQYF. CDR3 nucleotides: TGTGCCAGCAGTGCCGGGCCCACCTACGAGCAGTACTTC. The chain has TRBV27 and TRBJ2-7; no reliable D call. This CDR3 contains 13 residues. Trimming took off 5 bases at V and 2 bases at J, with 10 bases between the two ends. Germline-derived CDR1 and CDR2 are MNHEY and SMNVEV (reference sequence).

The chain recombines TRBV9 with TRBJ2-1; TRBD1 matches at 8 bases. The V gene end was trimmed by 0 bases and the J gene end by 7 bases; junction bases not matched to a gene: 6. This CDR3 region has 15 residues. In germline, CDR1 is SGDLS, CDR2 YYNGEE. CDR3 nucleotides: TGTGCCAGCAGCGTAGGTGGACAGGGTAGGAATGAGCAGTTCTTC. Encoded protein: CASSVGGQGRNEQFF. Based on the CDR3 plus reference TRBV9 and TRBJ2-1, the full variable domain is DSGVTQTPKHLITATGQRVTLRCSPRSGDLSVYWYQQSLDQGLQFLIQYYNGEERAKGNILERFSAQQFPDLHSELNLSSLELGDSALYFCASSVGGQGRNEQFFGPGTRLTVL.

The J gene is TRBJ1-5, the V gene TRBV6-5; TRBD1 is a possible D gene (5 bases). V dropped 5 bases and J dropped 6 bases, with 11 bases sitting between them. Per germline, CDR1 MNHEY and CDR2 SVGAGI. This CDR3 has 13 residues. The CDR3 bases are TGTGCCAGCAGTGTACTCAGGGCTCAGCCCCAGCATTTT. Residues: CASSVLRAQPQHF.

A remark on this clone: At one boundary the junction diverges from the germline segment, which might be a read error. The chain has TRBV7-2 and TRBJ2-5; D is uncertain. The germline V gene encodes CDR1 SGHTA and CDR2 FQGNSA. The CDR3 runs to 13 residues. The CDR3 loop reads CASSFHLSEAQYF. The CDR3 DNA sequence: TGTGCCAGCAGCTTTCACCTCTCAGAGGCCCAGTACTTC.

This sequence joins TRBV27 and TRBJ2-5, with unresolved D. V lost 3 bases and J lost 5, with 4 bases in between. The germline V gene encodes CDR1 MNHEY and CDR2 SMNVEV (reference sequence). This CDR3 comprises 11 residues. The CDR3 loop reads CASSFSETQYF. The CDR3 DNA follows: TGTGCCAGCAGTTTTTCCGAGACCCAGTACTTC.

This clone appeared a single time. The chain has TRBV7-3 and TRBJ2-7, with TRBD2 matching over 10 bases. The CDR3 is 15 amino acids. V lost 3 bases, J lost 4 bases, and 6 bases stayed unmatched. Germline V CDR1 and CDR2: SGHTA, FQGTGA. The CDR3 DNA sequence: TGTGCCAGCAGCTTCAGCGGGAGGGCCAGGTACGAGCAGTACTTC. Its translation: CASSFSGRARYEQYF.

V and J are TRBV28 and TRBJ2-7; TRBD2 is a possible D gene (5 bases). The CDR3 sequence is 16 residues long. Per germline, CDR1 MDHEN and CDR2 SYDVKM. V dropped 2 bases and J dropped 5 bases, with 19 bases sitting between them. CDR3 in amino acids: CASSLRNALGRDEQYF. In DNA form, the CDR3 reads TGTGCCAGCAGTTTACGAAACGCCCTCGGGCGGGACGAGCAGTACTTC. Looking up the rest from reference TRBV28 and TRBJ2-7 gives the full variable domain: DVKVTQSSRYLVKRTGEKVFLECVQDMDHENMFWYRQDPGLGLRLIYFSYDVKMKEKGDIPEGYSVSREKKERFSLILESASTNQTSMYLCASSLRNALGRDEQYFGPGTRLTVT.

The genes are TRBV30 and TRBJ2-1, with D tentatively TRBD1 or TRBD2 (5 bases each). In germline, CDR1 is GTSNPN, CDR2 SVGIG (reference sequence). Trimming shortened V by 0 bases and J by 8 bases, and 8 bases separated the two germline ends. The CDR3 is 12 amino acids. For the CDR3, the DNA is TGTGCCTGGAGTGTACTGGGGGATGAGCAGTTCTTC. Encoded protein: CAWSVLGDEQFF.

The rearrangement uses TRBV27 and TRBJ2-1; 8 bases fit TRBD1. The J segment lost 3 bases and the V segment lost 6 bases, leaving 1 base of the junction unmatched. This CDR3 contains 13 residues. Germline assignment: CDR1 MNHEY and CDR2 SMNVEV (reference sequence). The CDR3 nucleotides are TGTGCCAGCAGACAGGGGGGCTACAATGAGCAGTTCTTC. It is translated as CASRQGGYNEQFF.

The chain uses TRBV7-9 and TRBJ1-1, with D hard to call. In germline, CDR1 is SEHNR, CDR2 FQNEAQ (reference sequence). Trimming cost V 5 bases and J 1 base, with 11 bases left between them. There are 14 residues in the CDR3. In DNA, the CDR3 is TGTGCCAGCAGCCATGGTCTACCGAACACTGAAGCTTTCTTT. This translates into CASSHGLPNTEAFF.

The V and J genes are TRBV4-1 and TRBJ1-5, with D unresolved. V lost 2 bases, J lost 0 bases, and 8 bases lay in between. CDR1 is MGHRA and CDR2 is YSYEKL in the germline V gene. This CDR3 region has 15 residues. Here the CDR3 DNA reads TGCGCCAGCAGCCAATCGGACCGTAGCAATCAGCCCCAGCATTTT. Amino acids: CASSQSDRSNQPQHF.

The J gene is TRBJ1-1, the V gene TRBV5-4; unclear D gene. The CDR3 is made up of 13 amino acids. Trimming shortened V by 2 bases and J by 4 bases, and 9 bases separated the two germline ends. Germline CDR1 reads SGHNT; CDR2 reads YYREEE (reference sequence). Here the CDR3 reads CASSLPPVTEAFF. The CDR3 coding sequence is TGTGCCAGCAGCTTACCCCCCGTCACTGAAGCTTTCTTT.

This clone showed up just once. The V call is TRBV11-2, the J call TRBJ2-3; the D is unclear. Trimming shortened V by 4 bases and J by 2 bases, and 19 bases separated the two germline ends. CDR3 size: 17 residues. Germline V gene data show CDR1 as SGHAT and CDR2 as FQNNGV. The CDR3 sequence is CASSSSWGTGLTDTQYF. The CDR3 nucleotides read TGTGCCAGCAGCTCGAGCTGGGGTACGGGCCTCACAGATACGCAGTATTTT.

This sequence joins TRBV27 and TRBJ2-7, with D uncertain. This CDR3 is built from 10 residues. CDR1 and CDR2 from the germline V gene are MNHEY and SMNVEV (reference sequence). The ends were cut back, 3 bases at V and 4 bases at J, with 1 base in the middle. The CDR3 nucleotides read TGTGCCAGCAGTTTGTACGAGCAGTACTTC. Its translation: CASSLYEQYF.